This T cell receptor beta chain was recovered during a study of regulatory T cells. Patients, 2 to 39 years old, had expanded memory T-cell proportions. CD4+ T cells were divided by sorting: CD25-high CD127-low Tregs, CD25-low CD127-high conventional cells. Regarding this clone: What it recognizes is unknown.

Amplification used 52 TRBV primers and 13 TRBJ primers. Here immunoSEQ multiplex PCR was the method, and the copy in TCRdb shows in-frame clones only, minus some. The table includes some 30,000 clones, over 90% detected once. Whole-study results and caveats: In CD3G-deficient patients, conventional CD4+ T cells were enriched for hydrophobic CDR3 residues at positions 6 and 7.

Germline loops: CDR1 MDHEN, CDR2 SYDVKM. The CDR3 contains 15 residues. V lost 4 bases, J lost 1 base, and 12 bases lay in between. The receptor's source is a child aged 2 to 10 with CD3G deficiency. The sequenced sample consisted of conventional CD4+ T cells sorted from blood. The J gene is TRBJ2-3, the V gene TRBV28, with D perhaps matching TRBD2 (7 bases). CDR3 amino acids: CASSSGGLGTDTQYF. CDR3 coding DNA: TGTGCCAGCAGTTCGGGGGGCCTGGGCACAGATACGCAGTATTTT.